The entry below gives a single T cell receptor (beta chain) sequence along with its context. This sample stems from a study of cytomegalovirus exposure and HLA in healthy donors. This CDR3 has 16 amino acids. Deletions cut 4 bases from V and 0 bases from J, with 10 bases between. In germline, CDR1 is MGHRA, CDR2 YSYEKL. PCR involved 60 Vbeta and 13 Jbeta primers. TCRdb's copy holds only in-frame clones and misses some; the assay was immunoSEQ multiplex PCR. This sample's table has roughly 120,000 clones. The origin of this receptor is a man between 18 and 35 years old in good health and CMV-seronegative. Sequencing was carried out using PBMCs. The V and J genes are TRBV4-1 and TRBJ1-6; perhaps TRBD1 as D (5 bases). The DNA for the CDR3 is TGCGCCAGCAGCCCCTCAGGGTCCTCCTATAATTCACCCCTCCACTTT. Amino acid sequence: CASSPSGSSYNSPLHF.